The 28 T cell receptor beta chains listed next were all sequenced from one sample in a study of shared clonotypes between healthy human individuals. TCRdb's copy holds only in-frame clones and misses some; the assay was immunoSEQ multiplex PCR. The table shows roughly 1.5 million clones, with 95% to 99% occurring only once. The source material was naive CD4+ T cells sorted from blood. Documented subset: CD45RA+ positively selected. These receptors all stem from a man aged 30 to 45 in good health.

The chain carries TRBV9 and TRBJ1-1; unclear D gene. V was cut by 0 bases and J by 0 bases, with 6 bases left in between. The germline V gene encodes CDR1 SGDLS and CDR2 YYNGEE. The CDR3 is 14 residues long. DNA of the CDR3: TGTGCCAGCAGCGTAGACGTCATGAACACTGAAGCTTTCTTT. This encodes CASSVDVMNTEAFF.

The genes are TRBV6-1 and TRBJ2-1, with D perhaps TRBD1 or TRBD2 (5 bases each). The CDR3 contains 14 residues. Germline V CDR1 and CDR2: MNHNS, SASEGT. Trimming pared 4 bases from V and 5 bases from J, leaving 12 bases between. Here the CDR3 reads CASSGRDEDNEQFF. In nucleotides, the CDR3 is TGTGCCAGCAGTGGCCGGGACGAGGACAATGAGCAGTTCTTC.

This rearrangement joins TRBV5-4 to TRBJ2-3; TRBD2 aligns across 8 bases. The V gene end was trimmed by 1 base and the J gene end by 5 bases; junction bases not matched to a gene: 6. In germline, CDR1 is SGHNT, CDR2 YYREEE (reference sequence). This CDR3 has 15 amino acids. CDR3 DNA: TGTGCCAGCAGCTTGAAGCGGGAGTTCGTAGATACGCAGTATTTT. Translated, it gives CASSLKREFVDTQYF.

The V call is TRBV7-2, the J call TRBJ1-3, with D unclear. The CDR3 has 17 amino acids. CDR1 is SGHTA and CDR2 is FQGNSA in the germline V gene. V was cut by 1 base and J by 1 base, with 14 bases left in between. The CDR3 sequence: CASSLGAVPGSGNTIYF. The CDR3 DNA follows: TGTGCCAGCAGCTTAGGGGCCGTCCCCGGATCTGGAAACACCATATATTTT.

V usage is TRBV6-1 and J usage is TRBJ2-5; D is perhaps TRBD2 (7 bases). V lost 3 bases and J lost 5, with 16 bases in between. Per the germline V gene, CDR1 is MNHNS and CDR2 is SASEGT. The CDR3 is 15 residues long. The CDR3 DNA sequence: TGTGCCAGCAGTGACCCTGGGAGGGGGGCCGAGACCCAGTACTTC. Translation: CASSDPGRGAETQYF.

This chain connects TRBV10-3 to TRBJ2-2; 8 positions agree with TRBD2. The trim removed 5 bases at V and 1 base at J, leaving 0 bases unmatched. The CDR3 runs to 14 residues. Germline V gives CDR1 ENHRY, CDR2 SYGVKD. CDR3 amino acids: CAISSGRNTGELFF. CDR3 DNA sequence: TGTGCCATCAGTAGCGGGAGGAACACCGGGGAGCTGTTTTTT.

This chain joins TRBV5-5 and TRBJ2-2; D not resolved. The CDR3 contains 13 residues. From germline, CDR1 is SGHKS and CDR2 YYEKEE (reference sequence). With 3 bases removed from V and 6 bases from J, the gap between germline ends came to 9 bases. CDR3 nucleotides: TGTGCCAGCAGCTGGGTGGTCTCCGGGGAGCTGTTTTTT. The encoded protein is CASSWVVSGELFF.

V gene TRBV10-3 combines with J gene TRBJ2-3; 10 bases line up with TRBD2. Germline V gene data show CDR1 as ENHRY and CDR2 as SYGVKD. This CDR3 has 16 residues. V shed 2 bases, J shed 5 bases, and the junction held 7 bases outside the gene matches. This CDR3 is CAISEVAGGRGDTQYF. CDR3 DNA sequence: TGTGCCATCAGTGAGGTAGCGGGAGGAAGGGGAGATACGCAGTATTTT.

As regards this clone: This specimen includes other DNA sequences encoding the same CDR3. V is TRBV11-3 and J is TRBJ2-5; D is ambiguous. Germline V CDR1 and CDR2: SGHNT, YENEEA. Trimming cost V 5 bases and J 5 bases, with 6 bases left between them. The CDR3 length is 11 residues. In DNA, the CDR3 is TGTGCCAGCAGCCAAGGGGAGACCCAGTACTTC. Encoded protein: CASSQGETQYF.

On this clone itself: Other DNA sequences in this specimen translate into the identical CDR3. V and J are TRBV7-8 and TRBJ2-7; no clear D. The CDR3 length is 11 residues. Trimming shortened V by 5 bases and J by 3 bases, and 5 bases separated the two germline ends. Germline assignment: CDR1 SGHVS and CDR2 FQNEAQ. CDR3 protein: CASSPNYEQYF. CDR3 in DNA: TGTGCCAGCAGCCCTAACTACGAGCAGTACTTC.

The V and J genes are TRBV5-1 and TRBJ1-5; a weak D match, TRBD1 (5 bases). This CDR3 has 15 amino acids. Germline V gives CDR1 SGHRS, CDR2 YFSETQ. V shed 0 bases and J shed 6 bases, with 13 bases lying between them. DNA of the CDR3: TGCGCCAGCAGCTTGGATCCAGGGAGGGGTCAGCCCCAGCATTTT. Protein: CASSLDPGRGQPQHF.

The genes are TRBV18 and TRBJ2-3; D might be TRBD1 (5 bases). V lost 3 bases to trimming and J lost 3 bases, with 10 bases between them. Germline V lookup: CDR1 KGHSH, CDR2 LQKENI. CDR3 size: 14 residues. CDR3 amino acids: CASSPTDLTDTQYF. The CDR3 region has the DNA TGTGCCAGCTCACCGACAGATCTGACAGATACGCAGTATTTT.

The J gene is TRBJ1-2, the V gene TRBV7-8; D is uncertain. Deletions cut 5 bases from V and 0 bases from J, with 7 bases between. Looked up from germline, CDR1 is SGHVS and CDR2 is FQNEAQ. CDR3 length: 13 amino acids. The CDR3 DNA reads as TGTGCCAGCAGCACCGGGACTAACTATGGCTACACCTTC. Translation gives CASSTGTNYGYTF.

The chain carries TRBV5-1 and TRBJ2-3; no reliable D call. CDR1 is SGHRS, CDR2 YFSETQ, per germline. This CDR3 has 15 amino acids. Between the trimmed V and J ends, which lost 0 bases and 0 bases, there was a span of 8 bases. The CDR3 loop is CASSLDFTSTDTQYF. CDR3 nucleotides: TGCGCCAGCAGCTTGGACTTTACTAGCACAGATACGCAGTATTTT. The variable domain in full, completed from reference TRBV5-1 and TRBJ2-3, reads KAGVTQTPRYLIKTRGQQVTLSCSPISGHRSVSWYQQTPGQGLQFLFEYFSETQRNKGNFPGRFSGRQFSNSRSEMNVSTLELGDSALYLCASSLDFTSTDTQYFGPGTRLTVL.

This clone was observed once. CDR3 sequence reads: CSVVPQGLAKNIQYF. The CDR3 DNA sequence: TGCAGCGTTGTTCCCCAGGGATTAGCCAAAAACATTCAGTACTTC. This chain links TRBV29-1 with TRBJ2-4, with TRBD1 as a possible D gene (5 bases). The CDR3 loop spans 15 amino acids. Germline CDR1 and CDR2: SQVTM and ANQGSEA. The V gene lost 4 bases and the J gene lost 0 bases, with 13 bases spanning the gap.

The V gene is TRBV5-1, the J gene TRBJ2-3; D might be TRBD1 (5 bases). Germline loops: CDR1 SGHRS, CDR2 YFSETQ. The germline V and J ends were trimmed by 0 bases and 4 bases, with 9 bases remaining between them. The CDR3 extends over 14 amino acids. DNA of the CDR3: TGCGCCAGCAGCTTGGTCGAAGGGGCAGATACGCAGTATTTT. Protein product: CASSLVEGADTQYF.

This chain links TRBV27 with TRBJ2-7, with D perhaps given as TRBD1 or TRBD2 (6 bases each). This CDR3 region has 19 residues. Germline lookup yields CDR1 MNHEY and CDR2 SMNVEV (reference sequence). The V gene lost 5 bases and the J gene lost 3 bases, with 29 bases spanning the gap. This chain's CDR3 is CASSNPYTMGGAGNYEQYF. CDR3 in DNA: TGTGCCAGCAGTAACCCCTACACCATGGGGGGCGCGGGGAACTACGAGCAGTACTTC.

As for this clone: The same CDR3 can be traced to other DNA sequences in this sample. V and J are TRBV7-2 and TRBJ2-7; D is ambiguous. Germline V gives CDR1 SGHTA, CDR2 FQGNSA. The germline V and J ends were trimmed by 5 bases and 3 bases, with 5 bases remaining between them. This CDR3 spans 11 amino acids. The CDR3: CASSTSYEQYF. The CDR3 DNA sequence: TGTGCCAGCAGCACAAGCTACGAGCAGTACTTC.

This clone was picked up one time. The V and J genes are TRBV27 and TRBJ2-1; D is perhaps TRBD2 (5 bases). Trimming left V 5 bases short and J 4 bases short, with 18 bases between. Germline-derived CDR1 and CDR2 are MNHEY and SMNVEV (reference sequence). The CDR3 sequence is 16 residues long. The CDR3 here is CASSLRSLVSYNEQFF. CDR3 DNA: TGTGCCAGCAGTCTCAGGTCACTAGTTTCATACAATGAGCAGTTCTTC.

The rearrangement uses TRBV5-1 and TRBJ2-3; 10 positions agree with TRBD2. In germline, CDR1 is SGHRS, CDR2 YFSETQ. J lost 3 bases, V lost 2 bases, and 6 bases had no gene match. This CDR3 spans 16 amino acids. The CDR3 here is CASSFGLAETTDTQYF. DNA for the CDR3: TGCGCCAGCAGCTTTGGACTAGCGGAAACAACAGATACGCAGTATTTT.

About this clone: Since a much larger clone is just one base distant, this may be a read error. The chain employs TRBV9 and TRBJ2-3; 7 nucleotides line up with TRBD2. This CDR3 contains 13 residues. Looked up from germline, CDR1 is SGDLS and CDR2 is YYNGEE. V shed 5 bases, J shed 1 base, and the junction held 1 base outside the gene matches. The CDR3 DNA is TGTGCCAGCAGTGCGGGAGGCACAGATACGCAGTATTTT. Its protein is CASSAGGTDTQYF.

This clone was seen a single time. The V call is TRBV2, the J call TRBJ2-3, with D perhaps TRBD2 (6 bases). This CDR3 contains 13 residues. Germline V CDR1 and CDR2: SNHLY, FYNNEI. Here the CDR3 DNA reads TGTGCGGCGGGGCCGGACCTAGGAGATACGCAGTATTTT. Protein: CAAGPDLGDTQYF.

The chain links TRBV13 to TRBJ1-4; TRBD1 matches at 10 bases. Germline lookup yields CDR1 PRHDT and CDR2 FYEKMQ (reference sequence). There are 15 residues in the CDR3. The trim removed 5 bases at V and 5 bases at J, leaving 5 bases unmatched. In nucleotides, the CDR3 is TGTGCCAGCAGCCCGGGACAGGGGAAGAATGAAAAACTGTTTTTT. This gives the protein CASSPGQGKNEKLFF.

V is TRBV11-2 and J is TRBJ2-7, with TRBD1 matching over 12 bases. The junction had 9 bases not matched to a gene; V was cut back by 5 bases and J by 4 bases. CDR3 length: 16 amino acids. The germline V gene encodes CDR1 SGHAT and CDR2 FQNNGV. The CDR3 protein is CASSVFGTGGLYEQYF. The CDR3 DNA reads as TGTGCCAGCAGCGTATTCGGGACAGGGGGCCTTTACGAGCAGTACTTC. Supplemented by reference TRBV11-2 and TRBJ2-7, the full variable domain reads EAGVAQSPRYKIIEKRQSVAFWCNPISGHATLYWYQQILGQGPKLLIQFQNNGVVDDSQLPKDRFSAERLKGVDSTLKIQPAKLEDSAVYLCASSVFGTGGLYEQYFGPGTRLTVT.

V and J are TRBV2 and TRBJ1-4, with TRBD1 matching over 7 bases. CDR1 is SNHLY and CDR2 is FYNNEI in the germline V gene. V gave up 0 bases and J gave up 12 bases; unmatched junction bases: 7. The CDR3 totals 14 residues. Here the CDR3 DNA reads TGTGCCAGCAGTGAAGCGAGGGGGCTTGGAGAACTGTTTTTT. Its translation: CASSEARGLGELFF.

To note about this clone: Its ends do not fully match the called genes, so a read error is possible. The chain has TRBV6-5 and TRBJ2-7; a weak D match, TRBD2 (5 bases). The CDR3 consists of 13 residues. The germline V gene has CDR1 MNHEY and CDR2 SVGAGI. The CDR3 DNA reads as TGTGCCAGCAGTTACCGATCTGGGGAGCCTCGTTTCTTC. Its translation is CASSYRSGEPRFF.

This chain joins TRBV18 and TRBJ2-6; D possibly corresponds to TRBD1 (5 bases). The CDR3 is 18 residues long. V gave up 3 bases and J gave up 1 base, with 16 bases separating them. The germline gives CDR1 KGHSH, CDR2 LQKENI. The CDR3 DNA reads as TGTGCCAGCTCACCGGTCCAGGGTCCCCTTTCTGGGGCCAACGTCCTGACTTTC. Translating gives CASSPVQGPLSGANVLTF.

V is TRBV5-1 and J is TRBJ1-1; the D is unclear. The CDR3 is 14 amino acids. Germline loops: CDR1 SGHRS, CDR2 YFSETQ. V was clipped by 2 bases and J by 7 bases, with 15 bases between them. This CDR3 reads CASSFWRAQDEAFF. CDR3 DNA: TGCGCCAGCAGCTTCTGGAGGGCTCAGGATGAAGCTTTCTTT.